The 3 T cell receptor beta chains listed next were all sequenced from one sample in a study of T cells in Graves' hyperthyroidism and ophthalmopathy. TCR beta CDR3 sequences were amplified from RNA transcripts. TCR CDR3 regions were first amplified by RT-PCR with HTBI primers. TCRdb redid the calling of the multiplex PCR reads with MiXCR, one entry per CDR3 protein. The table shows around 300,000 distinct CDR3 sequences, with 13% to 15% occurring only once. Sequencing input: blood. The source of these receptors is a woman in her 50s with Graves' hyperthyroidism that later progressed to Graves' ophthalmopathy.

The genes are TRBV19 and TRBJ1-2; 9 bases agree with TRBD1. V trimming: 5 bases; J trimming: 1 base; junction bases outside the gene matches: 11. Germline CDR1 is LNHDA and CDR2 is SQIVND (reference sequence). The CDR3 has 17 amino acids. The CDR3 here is CASSPHPGTGHNYGYTF. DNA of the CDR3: TGTGCCAGTAGTCCACACCCCGGGACAGGGCATAACTATGGCTACACCTTC.

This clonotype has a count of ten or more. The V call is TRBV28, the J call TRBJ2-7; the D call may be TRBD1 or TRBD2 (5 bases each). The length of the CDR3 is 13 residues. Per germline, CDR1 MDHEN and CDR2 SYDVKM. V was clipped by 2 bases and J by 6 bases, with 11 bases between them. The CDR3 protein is CASSLSRGAEQYF. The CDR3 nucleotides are TGTGCCAGCAGTTTAAGCCGGGGCGCCGAGCAGTACTTC.

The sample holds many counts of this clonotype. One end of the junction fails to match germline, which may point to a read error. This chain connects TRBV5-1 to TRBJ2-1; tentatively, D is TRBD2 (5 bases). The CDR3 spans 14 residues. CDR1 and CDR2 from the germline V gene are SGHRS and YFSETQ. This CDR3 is CASSSEGHYDEQFF. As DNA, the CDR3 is TGCGCCAGCAGCTCCGAGGGCCACTACGATGAGCAGTTCTTC.